A selection of T cell receptor beta chains follows, all from one sample in a study of blood T cell repertoires in COVID-19. Sequencing was performed with immunoSEQ multiplex PCR; in TCRdb, only in-frame clones are kept and a portion is missing. The sample lists about 130,000 clones, around nine tenths occurring once. The sequencing input was peripheral blood. All receptors come from a woman of 80 years or more with acute or convalescent COVID-19. Both conserved end residues are part of each CDR3. The order of the fields is D gene, V gene, clone size, CDR3 length, J gene, CDR3 DNA, CDR3 protein. D genes are given only for firm matches. Only part of the rows carry a size: once, few, many, or a class if the clone is expanded.

TRBD1	TRBV9	-	15	TRBJ2-3	TGTGCCAGCAGCCCGCGACAGGGGAGAGCAGATACGCAGTATTTT	CASSPRQGRADTQYF
-	TRBV5-1	-	14	TRBJ1-2	TGCGCCAGCAGCTTGGCAGGACAGACCTATGGCTACACCTTC	CASSLAGQTYGYTF
TRBD1	TRBV7-2	-	15	TRBJ1-4	TGTGCCAGCAGCGTCCCCGGGACAGTTAATGAAAAACTGTTTTTT	CASSVPGTVNEKLFF
-	TRBV18	-	13	TRBJ1-1	TGTGCCAGCTCACCGCGGGGCGAGGCTGAAGCTTTCTTT	CASSPRGEAEAFF
-	TRBV6-1	-	16	TRBJ1-2	TGTGCCAGCAGTGATAGGCTCGACCCCTGGGCTACTGGCTACACCTTC	CASSDRLDPWATGYTF
TRBD1	TRBV27	-	13	TRBJ2-7	TGTGCCAGAGGACAGGATCGCCCGTACGAGCAGTACTTC	CARGQDRPYEQYF
-	TRBV3-1/TRBV3-2	-	14	TRBJ2-7	TGTGCCAGCAGCCAAGGGACGGGGGTATACGAGCAGTACTTC	CASSQGTGVYEQYF
TRBD1	TRBV7-2	-	17	TRBJ1-6	TGTGCCAGCAGCTTAGAGCTTGCAGGGGGTTATAATTCACCCCTCCACTTT	CASSLELAGGYNSPLHF
-	TRBV24-1	-	13	TRBJ1-3	TGTGCCACAACAGTTAAATCTGGAAACACCATATATTTT	CATTVKSGNTIYF
TRBD1	TRBV5-8	-	14	TRBJ1-1	TGTGCCAGCAGCTTGGAACAGGGGTTGACTGAAGCTTTCTTT	CASSLEQGLTEAFF
-	TRBV4-2	-	13	TRBJ1-5	TGTGCCAGCAGCCAAGATCCCTATCAGCCCCAGCATTTT	CASSQDPYQPQHF
-	TRBV3-1/TRBV3-2	-	14	TRBJ2-1	TGTGCCAGCAGCCCGTTCGCGAGGTCTAATCATCCGTTCTTC	CASSPFARSNHPFF
-	TRBV3-1/TRBV3-2	-	14	TRBJ2-3	TGTGCCAGTAAACAGGGATGGGACACAGATACGCAGTATTTT	CASKQGWDTDTQYF
-	TRBV12-3/TRBV12-4	-	13	TRBJ1-1	TGTGCCAGCAGTTTCAGAAGGGGAACTGAAGCTTTCTTT	CASSFRRGTEAFF
TRBD2	TRBV9	-	16	TRBJ2-5	TGTGCCAGCAGCGTATCGACTAGCGGGAGAGTGGAGACCCAGTACTTC	CASSVSTSGRVETQYF
TRBD1	TRBV7-9	-	16	TRBJ2-7	TGTGCCAGCAGCTTAGGTACCCACACAGGGGGCTACGAGCAGTACTTC	CASSLGTHTGGYEQYF
-	TRBV6-5	-	15	TRBJ1-5	TGTGCCAGCAGTTACTCTGACGGGTCCAATCAGCCCCAGCATTTT	CASSYSDGSNQPQHF
-	TRBV6-1	-	18	TRBJ1-4	TGTGCCAGCAGTGAAGCGCTTCAGGGATCCCTTTGGGGGGGGAAACTGTTTTTT	CASSEALQGSLWGGKLFF
-	TRBV28	-	16	TRBJ1-2	TGTGCCAGCACCCTAATAGCGGCCGAAACTAACTATGGCTACACCTTC	CASTLIAAETNYGYTF
-	TRBV4-2	-	13	TRBJ2-4	TGTGCCAGCAGCCAAGGGGACTCAAACATTCAGTACTTC	CASSQGDSNIQYF
-	TRBV15	once	14	TRBJ1-2	TGTGCCACCAGCAGAGATCCGGGGTTAAATGGCTACACCTTC	CATSRDPGLNGYTF
-	TRBV5-4	-	14	TRBJ1-2	TGTGCCAGCAGCTTGGCTGGACAAAGCGGGGGCTACACCTTC	CASSLAGQSGGYTF